A single T cell receptor beta chain is shown here with its context. Its target is unknown. One entry per CDR3 protein, called by TCRdb with MiXCR from the 5' RACE reads. Of approximately 76,000 distinct CDR3 sequences in the sample, around 10% were seen once. Germline CDR1 and CDR2: LNHDA and SQIVND (reference sequence). With 4 bases removed from V and 4 bases from J, the gap between germline ends came to 13 bases. This CDR3 is built from 14 residues. The data belong to a study of early T cells in non-severe SARS-CoV-2 infection. Whole-study results and caveats: Private and CD4 specificities were missed by VDJdb matching, skewed to anti-spike CD8.

The sequence was obtained from an adult who was a healthcare worker with PCR-confirmed SARS-CoV-2 infection or an uninfected control (not recorded which). The sequencing input was whole blood. This rearrangement joins TRBV19 to TRBJ1-2; D is possibly TRBD1 (5 bases). CDR3 DNA: TGTGCCAGTAGTAGACAGCCGAACTCCTATGGCTACACCTTC. Translation: CASSRQPNSYGYTF.